This T cell receptor (beta chain) is drawn from a study of blood T cell repertoires in COVID-19 (dated by TCRdb to the early 2020s). Background for the entire study: Samples from collaborators originated in the United States, Italy and Spain and spanned both the acute and convalescent phases of COVID-19. The prospective study material was composed of cDNA or gDNA derived from T cells, B-cell-depleted T cells, or PBMCs. The dataset comprised deeply sampled blood TCRbeta repertoires from subjects exposed to, actively infected with, or recovered from COVID-19. A freely available public database, intended as a resource for researchers studying the immune response to SARS-CoV-2, is where the repertoires were released. Samples came from the ongoing ImmuneRACE study (first 160 participants) plus 1,254 subjects from 6 global collaborators. A de-identified subject ID, COVID-19 status, age in years and sex were almost always included in the sample metadata. HLA class I and class II types, where available, came from metadata supplied by the sample provider rather than from assay-based typing.

The immunoSEQ Assay, a bias-controlled multiplex PCR, was used to amplify TCRbeta CDR3 regions from genomic DNA. On the study's bioinformatics: The number of nucleated cells in each sample was estimated from the amplification of reference gene primers within the assay. Sequence reads were collapsed and filtered to measure the absolute abundance of every unique TCRbeta CDR3 rearrangement. For each sample, productive Simpson clonality was calculated by taking the square root of Simpson's diversity index across productive rearrangements. This immuneACCESS table, as held by TCRdb, lists in-frame sequences with V and J called but not all clones. Of the missing ones, under half trace to an unresolved V gene in checked studies; the others have no known cause. V, J and clone size are taken as reported in that table, and D and trimming were inferred from the DNA itself. A total of under 60,000 clones appear in this sample, 75% to 80% of them only once. Roughly a fifth of the sample is taken by the ten largest.

Beyond this particular receptor, the publication reports: How much clinical and demographic metadata was included differed by source and by participant, and the metadata was provided uncurated.

V ends up 7 bases short and J 0 bases short, with an unmatched junction base count of 4. The CDR3 spans 15 residues, from the cysteine through the phenylalanine. CDR3 DNA is the only sequence kept; it has 45 bases, read in frame from the first base. The germline V gene yields MNHEY for CDR1 and SVGAGI for CDR2. Each collaborating institution followed its own protocols to collect whole blood in K2EDTA tubes. Collaborator samples were shipped for TCRbeta analysis as frozen whole blood, isolated PBMCs, or DNA extracted from either sample type. As concerns this clone: Its antigen is still unknown. No quality values exist for individual bases; no much larger clone is one base distant.

The sequenced sample was peripheral blood. This clonotype originated in a human donor with active or convalescent COVID-19. The donor label of this sample is uncertain. This chain joins TRBV6-5 to TRBJ2-7, with 12 bases in between that match TRBD2. The DNA reads as follows: TGTGCCAGCACTAGCGGGAGGGCCCGCTCCTACGAGCAGTACTTC. Its protein is CASTSGRARSYEQYF.